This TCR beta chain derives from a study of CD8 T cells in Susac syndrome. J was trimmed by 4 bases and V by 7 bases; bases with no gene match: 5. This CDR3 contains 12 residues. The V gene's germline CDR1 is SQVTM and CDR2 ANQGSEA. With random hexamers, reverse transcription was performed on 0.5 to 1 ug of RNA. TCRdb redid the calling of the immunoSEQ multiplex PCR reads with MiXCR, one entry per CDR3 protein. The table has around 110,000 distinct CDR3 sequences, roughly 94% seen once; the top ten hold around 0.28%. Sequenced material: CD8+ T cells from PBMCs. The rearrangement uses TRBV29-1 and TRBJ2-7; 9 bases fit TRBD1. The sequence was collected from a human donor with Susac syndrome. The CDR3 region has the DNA TGCAGCGCTTGGACAGGGGCTTACGAGCAGTACTTC. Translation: CSAWTGAYEQYF.